This entry is about one TCR beta chain. No antigen is known for it. The data derive from a study of a mutant IDH1 vaccine in newly diagnosed glioma. Regarding time point: week 5, during vaccination. A single vaccine dose contained 300 ug of mutant IDH1 20-mer peptide, and topical imiquimod was used with it. Trimming left V 3 bases short and J 3 bases short, with 11 bases between. Germline assignment: CDR1 LGHNA and CDR2 YSLEER. The CDR3 sequence is 14 residues long. Some clones are missing from TCRdb's copy, which holds only in-frame ones; the method was immunoSEQ multiplex PCR. The sample has 25,000 to 35,000 clones; 80% to 90% are singletons.

This chain connects TRBV4-3 to TRBJ2-5; possibly TRBD2 for D (6 bases). Sequences were derived from PBMCs, sampled from a glioma patient whose treatment included an IDH1 peptide vaccine. This sequence originates from a man younger than 30 with glioma. The CDR3 reads CASSQGLREETQYF. CDR3 bases: TGCGCCAGCAGCCAGGGACTCCGGGAAGAGACCCAGTACTTC.